Below are 5 T cell receptor beta chains sequenced from a single sample in a study of cytomegalovirus exposure and HLA in healthy donors. Primers included in the PCR were 60 Vbeta and 13 Jbeta primers. The table came from immunoSEQ multiplex PCR; TCRdb's copy has only in-frame clones and leaves some out. The sample consists of approximately 100,000 clones, 74% of them appearing once. Sequenced: PBMCs. The receptors were sampled from a man in his fifties in good health and CMV-seropositive.

The V and J genes are TRBV30 and TRBJ1-4; 9 positions match TRBD1. This CDR3 contains 19 residues. Unmatched junction bases numbered 17, after V lost 4 bases and J lost 2 bases. Germline CDR1 GTSNPN, CDR2 SVGIG (reference sequence). The CDR3 protein is CAWTPPGTGSIRTNEKLFF. CDR3 in DNA: TGTGCCTGGACCCCCCCGGGGACAGGGTCGATCAGGACTAATGAAAAACTGTTTTTT.

This rearrangement joins TRBV7-8 to TRBJ2-5; TRBD2 agrees at 10 bases. V lost 1 base, J lost 2 bases, and 4 bases stayed unmatched. The length of the CDR3 is 16 residues. CDR1 is SGHVS and CDR2 is FQNEAQ in the germline V gene. CDR3 protein: CASSLVLAGRQETQYF. For the CDR3, the DNA is TGTGCCAGCAGCTTAGTACTAGCGGGGCGTCAAGAGACCCAGTACTTC.

This chain joins TRBV11-2 and TRBJ2-5, with D uncertain. V was trimmed by 2 bases and J by 3 bases, leaving 13 bases between them. The germline gives CDR1 SGHAT, CDR2 FQNNGV. This CDR3 spans 15 amino acids. Here the CDR3 DNA reads TGTGCCAGCAGCTTATCGCCGAGGCTCGAAGAGACCCAGTACTTC. This encodes CASSLSPRLEETQYF.

This clone occurred a few times. The chain joins TRBV9 to TRBJ2-3; TRBD2 aligns across 9 bases. Germline-derived CDR1 and CDR2 are SGDLS and YYNGEE. This CDR3 contains 15 residues. V shed 4 bases, J shed 6 bases, and the junction held 9 bases outside the gene matches. Here the CDR3 reads CASSSGAGGRDTQYF. In DNA form, the CDR3 reads TGTGCCAGCAGCTCGGGGGCGGGGGGGAGGGATACGCAGTATTTT.

The V call is TRBV5-1, the J call TRBJ1-1; no firm D call. Germline loops: CDR1 SGHRS, CDR2 YFSETQ. CDR3 length: 14 residues. The ends were cut back, 0 bases at V and 1 base at J, with 7 bases in the middle. The CDR3 is CASSLDGRNTEAFF. The CDR3 DNA reads TGCGCCAGCAGCTTGGACGGTAGGAACACTGAAGCTTTCTTT.